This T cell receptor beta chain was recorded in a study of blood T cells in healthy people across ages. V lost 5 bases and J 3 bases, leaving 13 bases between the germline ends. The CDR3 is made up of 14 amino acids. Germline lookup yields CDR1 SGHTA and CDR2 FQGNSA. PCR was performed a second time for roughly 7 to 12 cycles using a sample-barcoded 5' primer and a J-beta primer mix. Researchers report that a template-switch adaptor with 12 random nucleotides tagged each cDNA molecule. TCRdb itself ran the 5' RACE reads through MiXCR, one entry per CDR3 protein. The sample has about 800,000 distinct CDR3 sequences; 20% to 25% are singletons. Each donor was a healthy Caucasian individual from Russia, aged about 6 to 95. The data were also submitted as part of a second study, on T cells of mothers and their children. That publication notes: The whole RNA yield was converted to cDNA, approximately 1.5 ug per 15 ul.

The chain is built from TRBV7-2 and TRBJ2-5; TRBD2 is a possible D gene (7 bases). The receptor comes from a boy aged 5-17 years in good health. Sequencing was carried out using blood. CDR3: CASSNRGGKETQYF. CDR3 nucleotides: TGTGCCAGCAGCAATAGGGGGGGAAAAGAGACCCAGTACTTC.